This TCR beta chain derives from a study of OX40 agonist ivuxolimab in advanced cancers. About the research overall: Ivuxolimab, an antibody acting as an agonist of OX40 (CD134), was used to treat patients. Treatment received earlier with anti-PD-1, anti-PD-L1 or anti-CTLA-4 agents was allowed, and roughly 40% had some.

Trimming left V 4 bases short and J 1 base short, with 11 bases between. Germline CDR1 reads SGHRS; CDR2 reads YFSETQ. The CDR3 covers 14 residues. Some clones are missing from TCRdb's copy, which holds only in-frame ones; the method was immunoSEQ multiplex PCR. The profile shows 90,000 to 100,000 clones, roughly 83% of them singletons. The chain recombines TRBV5-1 with TRBJ2-5, with TRBD1 as a possible D gene (5 bases). The sequence was collected from an adult with an advanced solid tumor such as melanoma, head and neck, liver or kidney cancer. The starting material was CD4+ or CD8+ T cells sorted from blood, obtained in a trial of the OX40 agonist ivuxolimab. CDR3 amino acids: CASSQTGRQETQYF. CDR3 sequence (DNA): TGCGCCAGCAGCCAAACAGGACGCCAAGAGACCCAGTACTTC.